The 28 T cell receptor beta chains below all came from one sample that was sequenced in a study of T-cell reconstitution after alpha-beta-depleted transplantation in children. A TCRbeta library incorporating unique molecular identifiers was prepared. TCRdb reprocessed the PCR reads via MiXCR and lists one record per CDR3 protein. The table has over 120,000 distinct CDR3 sequences, around 9% seen once. Sequences were derived from PBMCs, mostly from graft donor cells, sampled 180 days after TCRalphabeta/CD19-depleted stem cell transplant. The receptors derive from a female patient between 2 and 10 years old who had a stem cell transplant for congenital amegakaryocytic thrombocytopenia, so the T cells may come from the graft donor.

This clonotype has at least ten counts. The chain employs TRBV4-3 and TRBJ2-7; D gene uncertain. Looked up from germline, CDR1 is LGHNA and CDR2 is YSLEER. V was shortened by 4 bases and J by 3 bases, with 13 bases between the two germline ends. This CDR3 region has 14 residues. CDR3 sequence: CASSPRASNYEQYF. Here the CDR3 DNA reads TGCGCCAGCAGCCCCCGGGCCAGCAACTACGAGCAGTACTTC.

Many counts were recorded for this clonotype. This chain connects TRBV3-1 to TRBJ2-3; D unclear. The germline V and J ends were trimmed by 3 bases and 4 bases, with 8 bases remaining between them. The CDR3 length is 13 residues. Germline CDR1 reads LGHDT; CDR2 reads YNNKEL (reference sequence). CDR3 sequence: CASSHGGSDTQYF. DNA for the CDR3: TGTGCCAGCAGCCATGGCGGTTCAGATACGCAGTATTTT.

This clonotype was seen many times. V gene TRBV29-1 combines with J gene TRBJ2-3; no clear D gene. Germline V gene lookup returns CDR1 SQVTM and CDR2 ANQGSEA. This CDR3 is 15 amino acids long. Trimming took off 1 base at V and 1 base at J, with 12 bases between the two ends. In DNA form, the CDR3 reads TGCAGCGTTGAAGTTTTATGGCGCGGCACAGATACGCAGTATTTT. Its translation: CSVEVLWRGTDTQYF.

This clonotype was recorded a few times. The chain links TRBV20-1 to TRBJ2-7; 14 bases agree with TRBD2. The V and J ends lost 1 base and 4 bases, in that order; junction bases with no gene match: 3. The CDR3 totals 15 residues. The germline V gene encodes CDR1 DFQATT and CDR2 SNEGSKA (reference sequence). The CDR3 sequence is CSARAGLAGAYEQYF. CDR3 DNA sequence: TGCAGTGCTAGAGCGGGACTAGCGGGAGCATACGAGCAGTACTTC.

As to this clonotype: A single base separates this from a much larger clone, so it may be a read error. This sequence joins TRBV7-2 and TRBJ2-2; D uncertain. V gave up 2 bases and J gave up 0 bases, with 10 bases separating them. CDR3 length: 16 residues. Germline CDR1 and CDR2: SGHTA and FQGNSA. CDR3 coding DNA: TGTGCCAGCAGCTTACGTCGTGTATCGAACACCGGGGAGCTGTTTTTT. This encodes CASSLRRVSNTGELFF.

This clonotype has a count of ten or more. This chain connects TRBV20-1 to TRBJ2-7, with 9 bases identical to TRBD1. Germline trimming cut 6 bases from V and 2 bases from J; bases unmatched to any gene: 5. CDR1 and CDR2 (germline): DFQATT, SNEGSKA (reference sequence). The CDR3 is 13 residues long. The CDR3 nucleotides are TGCAGTGCCCCAAGACAGGGGGCCTACGAGCAGTACTTC. Amino acid sequence: CSAPRQGAYEQYF.

This clonotype was observed a handful of times. This chain's CDR3 is CASRRDGTAYNEQFF. The CDR3 DNA is TGTGCCAGTAGGCGCGACGGGACCGCCTACAATGAGCAGTTCTTC. The genes are TRBV19 and TRBJ2-1, with D possibly called TRBD1 or TRBD2 (5 bases each). The CDR3 is made up of 15 amino acids. The germline gives CDR1 LNHDA, CDR2 SQIVND (reference sequence). Trimming removed 6 bases at V and 2 bases at J, with 14 bases between.

About this clonotype itself: This may be a read error: a much more frequent sequence differs by one nucleotide. This chain links TRBV20-1 with TRBJ2-2; D may be TRBD1 or TRBD2 (5 bases each). Per the germline V gene, CDR1 is DFQATT and CDR2 is SNEGSKA (reference sequence). This CDR3 spans 14 amino acids. CDR3 in amino acids: CSVQRDGRTAELFF. DNA of the CDR3: TGCAGTGTTCAACGGGACGGGCGCACCGCGGAGCTGTTTTTT.

This clonotype was recorded at least ten times. This chain joins TRBV12-3 or TRBV12-4 and TRBJ1-6; TRBD1 might be the D (6 bases). The CDR3 has 13 amino acids. V was trimmed by 6 bases and J by 9 bases, leaving 12 bases between them. The CDR3 bases are TGTGCCAGCAGGGGTACAGGGACTTCACCCCTCCACTTT. Translated, it gives CASRGTGTSPLHF.

The rearrangement joins TRBV7-9 to TRBJ1-2, with D possibly TRBD1 on 5 matching bases. Germline V gene sequence: CDR1 SEHNR, CDR2 FQNEAQ (reference sequence). The CDR3 has 15 amino acids. Trimming pared 2 bases from V and 0 bases from J, leaving 10 bases between. The CDR3 is CASSLWSGANYGYTF. CDR3 nucleotides: TGTGCCAGCAGCTTATGGTCGGGGGCTAACTATGGCTACACCTTC.

The chain carries TRBV12-3 or TRBV12-4 and TRBJ2-5; TRBD1 agrees at 7 bases. V gave up 5 bases and J gave up 4 bases; unmatched junction bases: 7. There are 14 residues in the CDR3. This CDR3 reads CASSKTGVSETQYF. Here the CDR3 DNA reads TGTGCCAGCAGTAAAACAGGGGTCTCAGAGACCCAGTACTTC.

This clonotype was recorded many times. The chain employs TRBV20-1 and TRBJ2-7; TRBD1 matches 7 bases. With V trimmed by 0 bases and J by 3 bases, 11 bases remained unmatched. The length of the CDR3 is 16 residues. Germline lookup yields CDR1 DFQATT and CDR2 SNEGSKA (reference sequence). For the CDR3, the DNA is TGCAGTGCTAGAGATCCCCGCTCGACAGGGATCTACGAGCAGTACTTC. It translates to CSARDPRSTGIYEQYF.

This clonotype was found a few times. The chain couples TRBV6-1 to TRBJ1-4, with a tentative D call TRBD1 (6 bases). V was clipped by 6 bases and J by 7 bases, with 15 bases between them. Germline V gene sequence: CDR1 MNHNS, CDR2 SASEGT. This CDR3 is 14 amino acids long. For the CDR3, the DNA is TGTGCCAGCAGAAAACTGGGGGGCGGTGAAAAACTGTTTTTT. Protein product: CASRKLGGGEKLFF.

There are many counts of this clonotype. This chain uses TRBV12-3 or TRBV12-4 with TRBJ2-7; D ambiguous. The germline V and J ends were trimmed by 8 bases and 3 bases, with 14 bases remaining between them. The CDR3 runs 13 residues. The CDR3 sequence: CASSRVSLYEQYF. The CDR3 DNA sequence: TGTGCCAGCTCCCGGGTGAGCCTCTACGAGCAGTACTTC.

This clonotype was counted only a few times. V and J are TRBV7-9 and TRBJ2-5, with D unclear. V lost 8 bases and J lost 5, with 0 bases in between. CDR3 length: 8 amino acids. CDR1 is SEHNR, CDR2 FQNEAQ, per germline (reference sequence). CDR3 DNA sequence: TGTGCCAGCGAGACCCAGTACTTC. The encoded protein is CASETQYF.

The table lists this clonotype with many counts. CDR3 sequence (DNA): TGTGCCAGCAGCTTGGAACTAGCCCCGAACACCGGGGAGCTGTTTTTT. It is translated as CASSLELAPNTGELFF. J is TRBJ2-2 and V is TRBV5-4; perhaps TRBD2 as D (6 bases). Germline lookup yields CDR1 SGHNT and CDR2 YYREEE (reference sequence). Trimming shortened V by 0 bases and J by 0 bases, and 9 bases separated the two germline ends. This CDR3 contains 16 residues. The whole variable domain, remainder taken from reference TRBV5-4 and TRBJ2-2, is ETGVTQSPTHLIKTRGQQVTLRCSSQSGHNTVSWYQQALGQGPQFIFQYYREEENGRGNFPPRFSGLQFPNYSSELNVNALELDDSALYLCASSLELAPNTGELFFGEGSRLTVL.

The chain is built from TRBV10-3 and TRBJ2-3, with D possibly TRBD1 on 5 matching bases. The CDR3 consists of 16 residues. The V end lost 4 bases, the J end lost 1 base, and 15 bases lay between the germline ends. CDR1 and CDR2 from the germline V gene are ENHRY and SYGVKD. This CDR3 reads CAISGLVGARTDTQYF. For the CDR3, the DNA is TGTGCCATCAGTGGTCTTGTAGGGGCCCGCACAGATACGCAGTATTTT.

This clonotype was counted ten times or more. The rearrangement links TRBV20-1 to TRBJ2-1; 8 nucleotides match TRBD2. This CDR3 comprises 14 residues. V lost 6 bases to trimming and J lost 3 bases; unmatched junction nucleotides: 7. Germline CDR1 and CDR2: DFQATT and SNEGSKA (reference sequence). The CDR3 region has the DNA TGCAGTGCCGGGCTCGGGACTAGCTACAATGAGCAGTTCTTC. This gives the protein CSAGLGTSYNEQFF.

This clonotype showed up just a few times. V is TRBV25-1 and J is TRBJ1-2, with TRBD1 identical over 9 bases. The trim removed 2 bases at V and 7 bases at J, leaving 5 bases unmatched. Germline V gives CDR1 MGHDK, CDR2 SYGVNS. The CDR3 sequence is 14 residues long. In DNA, the CDR3 is TGTGCCAGCAGTGAAACGGGACAGGGCCGTGGCTACACCTTC. It yields the protein CASSETGQGRGYTF.

This clonotype was seen many times. V gene TRBV11-2 combines with J gene TRBJ1-6; no clear D. The CDR3 loop spans 13 amino acids. The germline gives CDR1 SGHAT, CDR2 FQNNGV. The V and J ends lost 0 bases and 8 bases respectively, with 5 bases between them. The CDR3 DNA follows: TGTGCCAGCAGCTTAGACCCAGATTCACCCCTCCACTTT. Its protein is CASSLDPDSPLHF.

This clonotype showed up just a few times. The V and J genes are TRBV20-1 and TRBJ1-2, with unresolved D. V shed 3 bases and J shed 8 bases, with 13 bases lying between them. The CDR3 has 12 amino acids. Looked up from germline, CDR1 is DFQATT and CDR2 is SNEGSKA (reference sequence). The CDR3 sequence is CSASEPGSGYTF. CDR3 sequence (DNA): TGCAGTGCTAGCGAGCCTGGGAGCGGCTACACCTTC.

The chain uses TRBV6-1 and TRBJ2-6, with D perhaps being TRBD1 or TRBD2 (6 bases each). Germline assignment: CDR1 MNHNS and CDR2 SASEGT. V dropped 7 bases and J dropped 4 bases, with 17 bases sitting between them. The CDR3 has 16 amino acids. DNA of the CDR3: TGTGCCAGCAACCCCATAGGGGGGCTCGGGGCCAACGTCCTGACTTTC. Its protein product is CASNPIGGLGANVLTF.

This clonotype occurred many times. The CDR3 bases are TGCAGTGCTAGAGAGCCGGGATACCCCTACGAGCAGTACTTC. Residues: CSAREPGYPYEQYF. The V and J genes are TRBV20-1 and TRBJ2-7; D is possibly TRBD2 (5 bases). The CDR3 length is 14 residues. Trimming stripped 0 bases from V and 2 bases from J, with 11 bases between. CDR1 is DFQATT, CDR2 SNEGSKA, per germline (reference sequence).

A few counts support this clonotype. The J gene is TRBJ2-2, the V gene TRBV6-1; tentatively, D is TRBD1 or TRBD2 (5 bases each). Per the germline V gene, CDR1 is MNHNS and CDR2 is SASEGT. The CDR3 spans 14 residues. Trimming left V 2 bases short and J 3 bases short, with 7 bases between. The CDR3 DNA reads as TGTGCCAGCAGTGAACCGGGGCACACCGGGGAGCTGTTTTTT. Its translation: CASSEPGHTGELFF.

In this sample, this clonotype turned up many times. This chain joins TRBV20-1 and TRBJ2-7, with TRBD1 identical over 9 bases. Trimming at V came to 4 bases and at J to 0 bases, leaving 7 bases not matched to a gene. CDR3 length: 15 residues. The germline V gene encodes CDR1 DFQATT and CDR2 SNEGSKA (reference sequence). The CDR3 coding sequence is TGCAGTGCTACGACCGGGACAGGGAGCTCCTACGAGCAGTACTTC. Its translation: CSATTGTGSSYEQYF.

This clonotype was found many times. The V and J genes are TRBV4-2 and TRBJ2-5; possibly TRBD2 for D (6 bases). The CDR3 runs 18 residues. From germline, CDR1 is LGHNA and CDR2 YNFKEQ. The ends were cut back, 0 bases at V and 1 base at J, with 18 bases in the middle. In DNA form, the CDR3 reads TGTGCCAGCAGCCAAGATCGGTTCGGAGGGGAGGTCCAAGAGACCCAGTACTTC. Translated: CASSQDRFGGEVQETQYF.

Ten or more counts support this clonotype. The V and J genes are TRBV7-9 and TRBJ1-1; 8 bases align to TRBD1. J gave up 4 bases and V 4 bases, and 2 bases lay outside the gene matches. Germline assignment: CDR1 SEHNR and CDR2 FQNEAQ (reference sequence). The CDR3 contains 13 residues. Here the CDR3 DNA reads TGTGCCAGCAGCTATCAGGGGGCCACTGAAGCTTTCTTT. Amino acids: CASSYQGATEAFF.

In the case of this clonotype: A clone one base away is much larger, so this may be a read error. The gene calls are TRBV28 and TRBJ1-5; 9 bases are a match to TRBD1. This CDR3 is built from 15 residues. J was trimmed by 5 bases and V by 10 bases; bases with no gene match: 12. Germline loops: CDR1 MDHEN, CDR2 SYDVKM. The DNA for the CDR3 is TGTGCCAACCAACCCGGGACAGGGAGCCATCAGCCCCAGCATTTT. It is translated as CANQPGTGSHQPQHF.